A selection of T cell receptor beta chains follows, all from one sample in a study of radiotherapy plus CTLA-4 blockade in lung cancer. Repertoires were generated with immunoSEQ multiplex PCR, while TCRdb's copy carries only in-frame clones and drops some. The sample has 85,000 to 120,000 clones, 85% to 90% seen once. Sequences were derived from peripheral blood, sampled from a patient treated with radiotherapy plus ipilimumab. The source is a human donor with non-small cell lung cancer that progressed on radiotherapy plus ipilimumab. Some clones in this sample may be carry-over from other donors' samples. Both conserved end residues are part of each CDR3. A D gene is named only where the DNA matches it firmly. The size of a clone is reported for some rows only, either as once, few or many, or as a class for expanded clones.

j_call	clone_size	v_call	d_call	cdr3_nt	cdr3_aa
TRBJ1-4	NA	TRBV2	NA	TGTGCCAGCAATCGGAGCCCAAATGAAAAACTGTTTTTT	CASNRSPNEKLFF
TRBJ1-5	NA	TRBV29-1	NA	TGCAGCGTTGGTCGGGGGAGCAATCAGCCCCAGCATTTT	CSVGRGSNQPQHF
TRBJ2-5	NA	TRBV11-2	TRBD1	TGTGCCAGCAGCTTATTACAGGGGGCGACGTGGAATTCAGGGACCCAGTACTTC	CASSLLQGATWNSGTQYF
TRBJ1-3	few	TRBV29-1	NA	TGCAGCGCCCACTCTGGAAACACCATATATTTT	CSAHSGNTIYF
TRBJ2-7	NA	TRBV5-1	NA	TGCGCCAGCAGCCTACTAGACTCGGTGGGAGAGCAGTACTTC	CASSLLDSVGEQYF
TRBJ1-2	NA	TRBV29-1	TRBD1	TGCAGCGTCTGGGACAGGGAGGGAGGCTACACCTTC	CSVWDREGGYTF
TRBJ1-6	few	TRBV6-5	NA	TGTGCCAGCAGACGGGGCTCCTCCTATAATTCACCCCTCCACTTT	CASRRGSSYNSPLHF
TRBJ1-5	NA	TRBV9	NA	TGTGCCAGCAGCGTAGGATCAGCAGGAAACGCGTATAGCAATCAGCCCCAGCATTTT	CASSVGSAGNAYSNQPQHF
TRBJ1-5	NA	TRBV7-9	TRBD1	TGTGCCAGCAGCTTAGACAGGGGGTCATCGGGGAGCAATCAGCCCCAGCATTTT	CASSLDRGSSGSNQPQHF
TRBJ2-7	NA	TRBV10-3	TRBD1	TGTGCCATCAGGGGGACAGGGGTAAAGCAGTACTTC	CAIRGTGVKQYF
TRBJ2-7	NA	TRBV18	NA	TGTGCCAGCTCACCAGCTCAGGGCTACGAGCAGTACTTC	CASSPAQGYEQYF
TRBJ2-5	NA	TRBV9	TRBD2	TGTGCCAGCAGCGGGATCAGCGGGGGTCCAGAGACCCAGTACTTC	CASSGISGGPETQYF
TRBJ2-3	few	TRBV19	TRBD1	TGTGCCAGTAGTACCCCGGGACAGGGGGGGGATACGCAGTATTTT	CASSTPGQGGDTQYF
TRBJ1-1	NA	TRBV2	NA	TGTGCCAGCAGTGGGCAGGGGATACGGACTGAAGCTTTCTTT	CASSGQGIRTEAFF
TRBJ1-2	NA	TRBV10-3	NA	TGTGCCATCGCGGCTCGAGACAGGCGAACACGAAGCTATGGCTACACCTTC	CAIAARDRRTRSYGYTF
TRBJ1-2	NA	TRBV4-1	NA	TGCGCCAGCAGCCAAGTCGGGGGATCCAACTATGGCTACACCTTC	CASSQVGGSNYGYTF
TRBJ2-6	NA	TRBV4-2	NA	TGTGCCAGCAGCCAAGATCCGATCTCTGGGGCCAACGTCCTGACTTTC	CASSQDPISGANVLTF
TRBJ1-1	few	TRBV25-1	TRBD1	TGTGCCAGCAGTGCGGACAGGGCCCGGAGGTACACTGAAGCTTTCTTT	CASSADRARRYTEAFF
TRBJ1-2	NA	TRBV7-2	NA	TGTGCCAGCAGCCCCCCGCGGGGTACAGCGAGCCTCGTGGCGGGCTACACCTTC	CASSPPRGTASLVAGYTF
TRBJ1-2	NA	TRBV7-2	NA	TGTGCCAGCAGCGCAAGCCCTACGACAGCCTCGCTTAATGGCTACACCTTC	CASSASPTTASLNGYTF
TRBJ1-2	NA	TRBV20-1	NA	TGCAGGGCCCGGGACTATGGCTACACCTTC	CRARDYGYTF
TRBJ2-6	NA	TRBV28	NA	TGTGCCAGCAGTTTTGTGGGGGGCTCTGGGGCCAACGTCCTGACTTTC	CASSFVGGSGANVLTF
TRBJ1-1	NA	TRBV19	NA	TGTGCCAGTAGTCCCGCCAACACTGAAGCTTTCTTT	CASSPANTEAFF
TRBJ2-3	NA	TRBV13	TRBD2	TGTGCCAGCAGCCCCCCGGGACTAGCGGGGTTGGGGACGCAGTATTTT	CASSPPGLAGLGTQYF
TRBJ2-7	NA	TRBV5-6	TRBD1	TGTGCCAGCAGCTGGGGACAGCCCATAGGCGAGCAGTACTTC	CASSWGQPIGEQYF
TRBJ1-3	NA	TRBV6-5	NA	TGTGCCAGCAAGAACGGACGAAACACCATATATTTT	CASKNGRNTIYF
TRBJ1-1	NA	TRBV19	NA	TGTGCCAGTAGTCGGGGGGCGACTGAAGCTTTCTTT	CASSRGATEAFF
TRBJ2-5	NA	TRBV4-2	NA	TGTGCCAGCAGCCAAGAGGGCCGCCTAGGAGGGGAGACCCAGTACTTC	CASSQEGRLGGETQYF
TRBJ1-4	few	TRBV7-2	NA	TGTGCCAGCAGCTTAACAGGGAAGGCCGCAACTAATGAAAAACTGTTTTTT	CASSLTGKAATNEKLFF
TRBJ1-6	NA	TRBV19	NA	TGTGCCAGTAGTATAGCTCTAGGAGGAGTCTATAATTCACCCCTCCACTTT	CASSIALGGVYNSPLHF
TRBJ2-4	NA	TRBV19	NA	TGTGCCAGTAGTGTGCGACTGGGCCGCGCCGTCGCCAAAAACATTCAGTACTTC	CASSVRLGRAVAKNIQYF
TRBJ1-1	NA	TRBV7-9	NA	TGTGCCAGCAGTTCCTATGTTGAAGCTTTCTTT	CASSSYVEAFF
TRBJ1-2	NA	TRBV10-3	NA	TGTGCCATCAGTGAGTCGATGCGGCAGGCCTATGGCTACACCTTC	CAISESMRQAYGYTF
TRBJ2-5	few	TRBV5-1	NA	TGCGCCAGCAGCAGAGGCAGTGTCGAAGAGACCCAGTACTTC	CASSRGSVEETQYF
TRBJ2-5	NA	TRBV5-8	NA	TGTGCCAGCAGCTTGGTATCCGGGTACCAAGAGACCCAGTACTTC	CASSLVSGYQETQYF
TRBJ1-4	NA	TRBV29-1	NA	TGCAGCGTGGGACGAGGTGGTGGTCTCGGGGGAAAACTGTTTTTT	CSVGRGGGLGGKLFF
TRBJ2-7	NA	TRBV5-7	NA	TGTGCCAGCAGCTTGGGGGGCACCTACCTCTCCTACGAGCAGTACTTC	CASSLGGTYLSYEQYF
TRBJ1-1	NA	TRBV5-1	NA	TGCGCCAGCAGCTTCCGGGGGCAAATTCTGGCTGAAGCTTTCTTT	CASSFRGQILAEAFF